A single TCR beta chain is shown here with its context. Its target is not known. This entry comes from a study of identical twins' blood T cells. The CDR3 loop spans 13 amino acids. Trimming cost V 7 bases and J 1 base, with 10 bases left between them. Germline assignment: CDR1 SNHLY and CDR2 FYNNEI. Study processing details: Clonotypes per individual ranged from about 85,000 to nearly 500,000. TCRdb fed the 5' RACE reads into MiXCR, producing one record per CDR3 protein. TCRdb, not the authors, supplied the V and J calls. This table holds 350,000 to 400,000 distinct CDR3 sequences, 25% to 35% found once. Overall study findings and caveats: Shared environment remains a possible cause of twin similarity.

Three pairs of healthy female monozygous twins were the donors. All three twin pairs grew up together with likely shared infections and vaccines. V usage is TRBV2 and J usage is TRBJ1-1, with D hard to call. Sequences were obtained from PBMCs. This receptor was taken from a woman aged 18-55 years in good health. CDR3 sequence (DNA): TGTGCCAGCAAGGTTGACAAGAACACTGAAGCTTTCTTT. Its translation is CASKVDKNTEAFF.